One and the same sample provided the 14 T cell receptor beta chains below, sequenced in a study of blood T cell repertoires in COVID-19. TCRdb's copy holds only in-frame clones and misses some; the assay was immunoSEQ multiplex PCR. The sample includes approximately 310,000 clones, around 90% seen only once; the top ten take roughly 5.3%. Sequencing input: PBMCs or T cells enriched from blood (not recorded which). The receptors shown here come from a man between 60 and 75 years old who had recovered from COVID-19.

CDR3 region: CASSLGTPNQPQHF. CDR3 DNA: TGTGCCAGCAGCTTGGGGACACCCAATCAGCCCCAGCATTTT. The chain combines TRBV7-6 with TRBJ1-5; D may be TRBD1 (6 bases). The CDR3 runs to 14 residues. V lost 3 bases, J lost 3 bases, and 9 bases lay in between. Germline V lookup: CDR1 SGHVS, CDR2 FNYEAQ.

The chain links TRBV24-1 to TRBJ2-3, with a tentative D call TRBD1 (7 bases). V lost 7 bases and J lost 2, with 15 bases in between. Germline CDR1 and CDR2: KGHDR and SFDVKD. CDR3 length: 15 amino acids. The CDR3 loop is CATSELRGDTDTQYF. In DNA, the CDR3 is TGTGCCACCAGCGAGCTCAGGGGGGACACAGATACGCAGTATTTT.

The chain couples TRBV3-1 (or the pseudogene TRBV3-2) to TRBJ1-3, with a tentative D call TRBD1 (5 bases). Germline-derived CDR1 and CDR2 are LGHDT and YNNKEL (reference sequence). Deletions cut 0 bases from V and 4 bases from J, with 13 bases between. The CDR3 consists of 16 residues. The CDR3 bases are TGTGCCAGCAGCCAAGAAGATAGGGACTCCGGAAACACCATATATTTT. It yields the protein CASSQEDRDSGNTIYF.

The chain employs TRBV18 and TRBJ2-7, with D possibly being TRBD2 (6 bases). In germline, CDR1 is KGHSH, CDR2 LQKENI. The length of the CDR3 is 14 residues. Trimming took 2 bases from V and 0 from J, leaving 8 bases between them. As DNA, the CDR3 is TGTGCCAGCTCACCAGGGACTGCCTCCTACGAGCAGTACTTC. It translates to CASSPGTASYEQYF. Based on the CDR3 plus reference TRBV18 and TRBJ2-7, the full variable domain is NAGVMQNPRHLVRRRGQEARLRCSPMKGHSHVYWYRQLPEEGLKFMVYLQKENIIDESGMPKERFSAEFPKEGPSILRIQQVVRGDSAAYFCASSPGTASYEQYFGPGTRLTVT.

The chain carries TRBV28 and TRBJ1-1; 7 bases fit TRBD1. Per the germline V gene, CDR1 is MDHEN and CDR2 is SYDVKM. The CDR3 extends over 15 amino acids. V lost 4 bases, J lost 3 bases, and 8 bases stayed unmatched. In nucleotides, the CDR3 is TGTGCCAGCAGTTCCCCGGGCAGGGGGGACACTGAAGCTTTCTTT. Translated, it gives CASSSPGRGDTEAFF.

This rearrangement joins TRBV5-4 to TRBJ1-1, with D possibly TRBD1 on 5 matching bases. CDR1 is SGHNT, CDR2 YYREEE, per germline (reference sequence). This CDR3 has 16 residues. The V end was cut by 0 bases, the J end by 4 bases, with 16 bases between. The CDR3 DNA sequence: TGTGCCAGCAGCTTGGTTTTCCCCAGGGATGGCACTGAAGCTTTCTTT. Encoded protein: CASSLVFPRDGTEAFF.

This chain uses TRBV28 with TRBJ2-7; D may be TRBD1 (6 bases). CDR1 is MDHEN and CDR2 is SYDVKM in the germline V gene. This CDR3 has 14 residues. Trimming took off 2 bases at V and 6 bases at J, with 14 bases between the two ends. CDR3 in DNA: TGTGCCAGCAGTTTAAGGGTCGTAGGGGGCGAGCAGTACTTC. Translation gives CASSLRVVGGEQYF.

This chain joins TRBV29-1 and TRBJ1-1; TRBD1 matches at 9 bases. Germline V gene sequence: CDR1 SQVTM, CDR2 ANQGSEA. Trimming removed 7 bases from V and 7 bases from J; junction bases left unmatched: 7. This CDR3 is 12 amino acids long. The CDR3 nucleotides read TGCAGCGCCCCGACAGGGGGGGGTGAAGCTTTCTTT. Amino acid sequence: CSAPTGGGEAFF.

This chain joins TRBV6-4 and TRBJ2-1, with 7 bases identical to TRBD2. CDR3 length equals 15 residues. Germline CDR1 MRHNA, CDR2 SNTAGT. Trimming took 7 bases from V and 0 from J; bases not matched to a gene: 6. CDR3 bases: TGTGCCAGCAAGGCTAGCGGTTTCTCCTACAATGAGCAGTTCTTC. Translated: CASKASGFSYNEQFF.

The chain has TRBV5-1 and TRBJ2-1, with TRBD2 as a possible D gene (7 bases). Germline V gene sequence: CDR1 SGHRS, CDR2 YFSETQ. Trimming cost V 0 bases and J 0 bases, with 13 bases left between them. The CDR3 length is 17 residues. The chain's CDR3 is CASSLAGGGSSYNEQFF. The CDR3 DNA reads as TGCGCCAGCAGCTTGGCCGGGGGCGGGAGCTCCTACAATGAGCAGTTCTTC.

CDR3 nucleotides: TGTGCCGGGGCCTACCTACCGAGGGAAAAACTGTTTTTT. This gives the protein CAGAYLPREKLFF. This chain uses TRBV30 with TRBJ1-4, with D perhaps matching TRBD1 (5 bases). Germline assignment: CDR1 GTSNPN and CDR2 SVGIG (reference sequence). The CDR3 has 13 residues. V lost 8 bases and J 8 bases, leaving 18 bases between the germline ends.

This rearrangement joins TRBV7-2 to TRBJ1-6; D unresolved. The CDR3 runs to 15 residues. The V and J ends lost 1 base and 5 bases respectively, with 9 bases between them. The germline V gene has CDR1 SGHTA and CDR2 FQGNSA. The CDR3 spells CASSLVEQNNSPLHF. The CDR3 nucleotides read TGTGCCAGCAGCTTAGTGGAACAGAATAATTCACCCCTCCACTTT.

The genes are TRBV5-1 and TRBJ2-1, with D perhaps TRBD2 (6 bases). In germline, CDR1 is SGHRS, CDR2 YFSETQ. V lost 2 bases to trimming and J lost 4 bases, with 13 bases between them. This CDR3 is built from 15 residues. CDR3 nucleotides: TGCGCCAGCAGCTTTGCTAGCGCAAAATACAATGAGCAGTTCTTC. It specifies CASSFASAKYNEQFF.

Turning to this clone: Other DNA sequences in this sample translate to the same CDR3. The chain combines TRBV24-1 with TRBJ2-3; 9 nucleotides line up with TRBD1. V was clipped by 5 bases and J by 1 base; unmatched bases: 0. Germline values: CDR1 KGHDR, CDR2 SFDVKD. The CDR3 extends over 14 amino acids. The CDR3 loop reads CATSGTGGTDTQYF. The CDR3 DNA reads as TGTGCCACCAGTGGGACAGGGGGCACAGATACGCAGTATTTT.